This entry lists 2 T cell receptor beta chains sequenced from one sample in a study of a mutant IDH1 vaccine in newly diagnosed glioma. Time point: baseline, week 1 (first vaccination visit). Treatment reported: pre-vaccination baseline after standard-of-care therapy. Libraries were prepared by immunoSEQ multiplex PCR; TCRdb keeps only in-frame clonotypes and omits some of them. Among about 16,000 clones listed, nearly 97% were seen once. The source was peripheral blood mononuclear cells (PBMCs), collected from a glioma patient treated with radiotherapy, temozolomide or both. The source of these receptors is a woman younger than 30 with glioma. Some clones in this sample may be carry-over from other donors' samples.

This sequence joins TRBV4-2 and TRBJ1-2; tentatively, D is TRBD1 (6 bases). Germline V gene sequence: CDR1 LGHNA, CDR2 YNFKEQ. Trimming cost V 0 bases and J 4 bases, with 9 bases left between them. This CDR3 spans 14 amino acids. CDR3 in DNA: TGTGCCAGCAGCCAAGATACCAGGGGCTATGGCTACACCTTC. Amino acid sequence: CASSQDTRGYGYTF.

The chain has TRBV29-1 and TRBJ1-1, with 8 bases fitting TRBD1. V was pared by 6 bases and J by 6 bases, with 9 bases of the junction left unmatched. Per germline, CDR1 SQVTM and CDR2 ANQGSEA. The CDR3 is 13 residues long. The CDR3 reads CSVDRGELAEAFF. CDR3 coding DNA: TGCAGCGTAGACAGGGGAGAGCTGGCTGAAGCTTTCTTT.